This TCR beta chain was sequenced in a study of CD4 T cells in relation to SARS-CoV-2 and coronaviruses (dated by TCRdb to about 2021). For context, the study as a whole: In the ViraFEST assay, PBMCs were cultured with antigen for under 13 days, after which TCR beta CDR3s were sequenced to identify antigen-specific clonal expansions. Patient-derived lymphoblastoid cell lines were used to map the HLA restriction of shared crossreactive spike epitopes. The Adaptive Biotechnologies TCR-sequencing kit was used to sequence samples from three pre-COVID donors and the naive versus memory experiments, while other data came from Illumina-based sequencing. The negative reference condition was either a culture with an HIV-1 Nef peptide pool or a culture with no peptide. Expansion assays from other donors in the study were sequenced with a different, Illumina-based TCR-beta assay. Memory CD4+ T cell crossreactivity between SARS-CoV-2 and common cold coronavirus spike proteins was assessed at the TCR clonotype level in the study.

CD4+ T cells from unexposed donors were collected before the COVID-19 pandemic (2011-2018). The EasySep CD4+ T cell isolation kit was used to isolate CD4+ T cells once the cultures had run for about 10 days. As cell numbers permitted, CD4+ T cells from unexposed donors were tested for reactivity to SARS-CoV-2 S and N and to four common cold coronavirus spike pools. Each well held some 1.9 million PBMCs cultured in IMDM containing approximately 5% human AB serum and approximately 9.6 IU/ml IL-2. Half of the culture medium was replaced with fresh IL-2-containing medium on days 3 and 7. In general, every peptide culture condition was set up in three replicate wells. The leukapheresis product for the unexposed donors was obtained through commercial purchase. Ficoll-Paque PLUS gradient centrifugation was used to isolate PBMCs from leukapheresis product or whole blood. PBMCs were either used fresh in the expansion assay or cryopreserved at -140 degrees C. The QIAamp Micro DNA Kit was used to extract genomic DNA from the CD4+ T cells.

Broad study findings and their caveats: Significantly weaker SARS-CoV-2-driven expansion was shown by crossreactive clones than by monoreactive clones, consistent with antigenic imprinting. The study was limited by small numbers of patients and tested TCRs. Memory CD4+ clonotypes crossrecognizing SARS-CoV-2 and at least one common cold coronavirus spike were found in around 59% of donors. Crossreactivity analysis centred on spike protein, so crossreactivity against other viral proteins was not assessed. Because no donor provided both pre-pandemic and post-infection samples, tracing the source of pre-existing responses was limited.

A word on this clone: The clone's antigen remains unknown. One base away there is no much larger clone; base qualities are not given.

The library was made by the immunoSEQ multiplex PCR assay. The published analysis was carried out like this. During preprocessing, nonproductive sequences were removed, along with CDR3s that did not begin with C, did not end with F or W, or were shorter than 7 amino acids. Antigen-specific clonotypes were called with the MANAFEST web app on the basis of expansion relative to the reference and to other culture wells. A clone was considered positive if the clone showed significant expansion compared with the reference culture in 2 of 3 replicate wells at an FDR below 0.05. For a clone to be considered positive, significant expansion relative to all other tandem wells and an odds ratio above 5 were also required. Pairwise Levenshtein distance, computed with the stringdist R package after three terminal residues were trimmed from each end, was used as the measure of CDR3 homology. In TCRdb, the immuneACCESS table is reduced to in-frame sequences with V and J assigned. These tables do not hold every clone; where another copy was compared, an unresolved V gene accounts for under half, and the others remain unexplained. The DNA was the basis for D and trimming; V, J and clone size are from that table. This sample lists 25,000 to 35,000 clones; over 60% were detected once. The top ten clones comprise around 15% of the sample.

In the germline V gene, CDR1 corresponds to SGHTA and CDR2 to FQGNSA. Trimming takes 2 bases off V and 6 bases off J; junction bases not matched to a gene: 11. The CDR3 has 17 amino acids, counting the end cysteine and phenylalanine. CDR3 DNA is the only sequence kept; it has 51 bases, read in frame from the first base. The sequence was collected from a human donor in good health. Recombination connected TRBV7-2 to TRBJ2-7, and 12 bases in between align with TRBD1. Sequencing input: CD4+ T cells from PBMCs, cultured in vitro. CDR3 region: CASSLPKGQGASVEQYF. The DNA sequence is given as TGTGCCAGCAGCTTACCCAAGGGACAGGGGGCGTCCGTCGAGCAGTACTTC.